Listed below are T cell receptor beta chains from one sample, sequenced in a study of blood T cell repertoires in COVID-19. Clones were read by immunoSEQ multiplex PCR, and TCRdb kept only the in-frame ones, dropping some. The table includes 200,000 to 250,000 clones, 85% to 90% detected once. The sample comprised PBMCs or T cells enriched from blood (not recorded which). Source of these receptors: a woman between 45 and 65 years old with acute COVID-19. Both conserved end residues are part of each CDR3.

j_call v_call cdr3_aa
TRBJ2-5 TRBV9 CASSAGSQETQYF
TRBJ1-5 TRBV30 CAWSGRQGFSNQPQHF
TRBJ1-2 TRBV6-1 CASSEAWEGYGYTF
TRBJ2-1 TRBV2 CAGRTGGPYYNEQFF
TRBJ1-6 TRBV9 CASSVQGNNSPLHF
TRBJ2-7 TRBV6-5 CASSYSVAGGLYEQYF
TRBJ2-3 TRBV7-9 CASSLGVSSGTQYF
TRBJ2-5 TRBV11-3 CASSSLFQETQYF
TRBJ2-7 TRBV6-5 CASSYSRQKRAYEQYF
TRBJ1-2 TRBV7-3 CASSPAATVYGYTF
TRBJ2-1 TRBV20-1 CSASPSGPNEQFF
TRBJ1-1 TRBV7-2 CASSPAPGQGRTEAFF
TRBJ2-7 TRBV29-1 CSVFSGGAYEQYF
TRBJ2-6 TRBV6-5 CASSYQGISGANVLTF
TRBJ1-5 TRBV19 CASSTGINQPQHF
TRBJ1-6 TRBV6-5 CASSPMTGPLSPLHF
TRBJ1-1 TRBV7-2 CASSFYRGGTEAFF
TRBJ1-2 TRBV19 CASSPGGYGYTF
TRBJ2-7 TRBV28 CASSFRVYEQYF
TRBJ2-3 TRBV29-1 CSSRSTDTQYF
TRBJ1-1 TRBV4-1 CASTTANTEAFF
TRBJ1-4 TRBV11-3 CAPGLKQDVREKLFF
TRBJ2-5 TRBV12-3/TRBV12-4 CASSLRETQYF
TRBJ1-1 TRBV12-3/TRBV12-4 CASRPNMNTEAFF
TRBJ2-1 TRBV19 CASSYTGVGEQFF
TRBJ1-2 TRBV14 CASSQDLFASYGYTF
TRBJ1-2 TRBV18 CASSPLRDSYGYTF
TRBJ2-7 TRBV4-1 CASSQGRAYEQYF
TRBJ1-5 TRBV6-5 CASRGQGTNQPQHF
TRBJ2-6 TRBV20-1 CSASFPTGANVLTF
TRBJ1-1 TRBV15 CATSRGTGGTEAFF
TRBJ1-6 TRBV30 CAWSSQQPPLHF
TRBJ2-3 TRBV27 CASTTRLAGQNTDTQYF
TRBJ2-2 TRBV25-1 CASLSGGTGELFF
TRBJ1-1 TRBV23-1 CASSQSEGGLSEAFF
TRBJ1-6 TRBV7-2 CASSLRTGSLYNSPLHF
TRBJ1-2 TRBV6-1 CASSERRDSYGYTF
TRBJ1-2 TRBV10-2 CASSDAAGTYYGYTF
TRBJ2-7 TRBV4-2 CASSQPPSGSYEQYF
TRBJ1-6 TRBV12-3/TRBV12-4 CASRRQRNSPLHF
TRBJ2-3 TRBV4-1 CASSQAEGGSVDTQYF
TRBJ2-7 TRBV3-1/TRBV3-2 CASSNREGQWYEQYF
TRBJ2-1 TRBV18 CASSRPEETGMDNEQFF
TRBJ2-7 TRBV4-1 CASSQTGTGPYEQYF
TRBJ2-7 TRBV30 CAWGRSYEQYF
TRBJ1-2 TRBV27 CASSLRTGFYGYTF
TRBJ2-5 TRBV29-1 CSVDTGDQETQYF
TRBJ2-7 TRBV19 CASSRGREGIYEQYF
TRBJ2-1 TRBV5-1 CASSLWSYNKQFF